The entry that follows covers one T cell receptor (beta chain) sequence. Profiled with immunoSEQ multiplex PCR; TCRdb holds only in-frame clones, not every one. The sample holds about 74,000 clones, roughly 94% seen once. These data come from a study of technical replicates of blood from several donors. Sequencing was carried out using T cells isolated from PBMCs. The sequence derives from a human donor in good health.

The CDR3 spells CASSPRLAGYTDTQYF. In nucleotides, the CDR3 is TGTGCCAGCAGCCCGAGACTAGCGGGGTACACAGATACGCAGTATTTT. The chain carries TRBV7-2 and TRBJ2-3, with TRBD2 matching 11 bases. J was trimmed by 2 bases and V by 5 bases; bases with no gene match: 6. Germline values: CDR1 SGHTA, CDR2 FQGNSA. The CDR3 runs to 16 residues.